This entry describes one TCR beta chain. What this receptor recognizes is not known. It has no much larger one-base neighbor in the sample; base qualities were not kept. The collaborating institutions used their own protocols to collect whole blood in K2EDTA tubes. Collaborator samples were shipped for TCRbeta analysis as frozen whole blood, isolated PBMCs, or DNA extracted from either sample type. The entry originates in a study of blood T cell repertoires in COVID-19 (dated by TCRdb to the early 2020s). Regarding the research as a whole: Collaborator samples came from the United States, Italy and Spain and covered acute and convalescent phases of COVID-19. The prospective study material was composed of cDNA or gDNA derived from T cells, B-cell-depleted T cells, or PBMCs. Subjects who had been exposed to COVID-19, were actively infected with it, or had recovered from it provided the deeply sampled blood TCRbeta repertoires that made up the dataset. A freely available public database, intended as a resource for researchers studying the immune response to SARS-CoV-2, is where the repertoires were released. The samples were drawn from two sources: the first 160 participants of the ongoing ImmuneRACE study, and fewer than 1,500 subjects contributed by 6 global collaborators. The sample metadata nearly always contained a de-identified subject ID, COVID-19 status, age in years and sex. Where HLA class I and class II types were available, the types were taken from metadata supplied by the sample provider, not from assay-based typing. The investigation overall reported the following: The amount of clinical and demographic metadata varied by source and participant and was provided uncurated.

The CDR3 sequence holds 14 residues, the cysteine and phenylalanine included. Only the CDR3 region is kept as DNA, spanning 42 bases read in frame from base 1. The germline V gene provides CDR1 MGHRA and CDR2 YSYEKL. The germline ends are 6 bases apart after V is trimmed by 1 base and J by 3 bases. TCRbeta CDR3 regions were amplified from genomic DNA using the immunoSEQ Assay, a bias-controlled multiplex PCR. The study's processing was this. Within the assay, amplification of reference gene primers was used to estimate how many nucleated cells each sample contained. To quantify the absolute abundance of each unique TCRbeta CDR3 rearrangement, sequence reads were collapsed and filtered. For each sample, productive Simpson clonality was calculated as the square root of Simpson's diversity index over productive rearrangements. The clones in this table, taken by TCRdb from immuneACCESS, are in-frame only. Not every clone is retained; where verified, under half of the shortfall comes from an unresolved V gene, and the cause of the rest is unknown. V, J and clone size are taken as reported in that table, and D and trimming were inferred from the DNA itself. This sample holds 35,000 to 45,000 clones; approximately 86% were observed only once. Roughly 33% of the sample rests with the top ten.

The sequenced sample was peripheral blood. The chain employs TRBV4-1 and TRBJ1-4; confidence is insufficient to name the D gene. The clonotype originates from a woman over 75 with acute or convalescent COVID-19. The base sequence is TGCGCCAGCAGCCAAGGGCAGTCTAATGAAAAACTGTTTTTT. Translated, it gives CASSQGQSNEKLFF.